This TCR beta chain comes out of a study of PD-L1 blockade in urothelial cancer. This clone occurred a few times. Antigen unknown. This CDR3 is 15 amino acids long. V was clipped by 0 bases and J by 0 bases, with 8 bases between them. From germline, CDR1 is SGDLS and CDR2 YYNGEE. Findings and limits, study-wide: Durable benefit accompanied greater 3-week expansion of tumor-associated blood clones.

Produced via immunoSEQ multiplex PCR; TCRdb's table is partial and in-frame only. The sample records tens of thousands of clones, over 65% being singletons. Sequences were derived from PBMCs, sampled around atezolizumab (anti-PD-L1) treatment. This receptor was identified in a man between 65 and 85 years old with urothelial cancer. J is TRBJ2-3 and V is TRBV9; D remains unclear. CDR3 sequence reads: CASSVVGTSTDTQYF. The CDR3 DNA reads as TGTGCCAGCAGCGTAGTCGGTACTAGCACAGATACGCAGTATTTT.